Listed below are T cell receptor beta chains from one sample, sequenced in a study of tumor and adjacent non-tumor tissue in lung cancer. TCRdb analysed the multiplex PCR reads with MiXCR anew, one entry per CDR3 protein. The data contain about 66,000 distinct CDR3 sequences, 55% to 85% of them singletons. The material sequenced was lung tumor tissue. These receptors all come from a man in his sixties with non-small cell lung cancer. The CDR3 runs from the conserved cysteine through the conserved F or W. A D gene is named only where the DNA matches it firmly. Clone size is given for some rows only: seen once, a few or many times, or a class if the clone is expanded.

d_gene	abundance	j_gene	v_gene	CDR3nt	CDR3aa
-	-	TRBJ2-1	TRBV29-1	TGCAGTGTTGAAGGAGAATACCGGGACGGCCTTTCCAATGAGCAGATCTTC	CSVEGEYRDGLSNEQIF
-	many	TRBJ1-2	TRBV28	TGTGCCAGCAGTTCCCCGGCACGAGCTAACTATGGCTACACCTTC	CASSSPARANYGYTF
-	-	TRBJ2-7	TRBV20-1	TGCAGTGGCTTAGCAGAGAAATCCTACAAGCAGTACTTC	CSGLAEKSYKQYF
TRBD2	-	TRBJ2-3	TRBV5-4	TGTGCCGGCAGCGGGATTAGGGACGCCACAGATACGCAGTATTTT	CAGSGIRDATDTQYF
TRBD2	-	TRBJ2-2	TRBV20-1	TGCAGTGCTCCCGGGACTAGCTGGTTGTCATTCACAGGGGAGCTGTTTTTT	CSAPGTSWLSFTGELFF
-	-	TRBJ2-7	TRBV5-1	TGCACCAGCAGCCTGGACAGTTACGAGCAATACTTC	CTSSLDSYEQYF
TRBD2	-	TRBJ2-3	TRBV12-3/TRBV12-4	TGTGCCAGCAGCCCCAGTAGCGGGAGTAATACGCACTATTTT	CASSPSSGSNTHYF
-	-	TRBJ2-2	TRBV11-1	TGTGCCAGCCGCTATACTAGTGGCACCGGGGTTCTGTTTTTT	CASRYTSGTGVLFF
-	-	TRBJ2-5	TRBV20-1	TGCAGTGTCCAATTCCAAGAGACTCAGTACTTC	CSVQFQETQYF
-	-	TRBJ2-5	TRBV6-2/TRBV6-3	TGTGCCAGAAGTTACGAAGAGCGGACGTACCAAGAGACCCAGTACTTC	CARSYEERTYQETQYF
TRBD2	once	TRBJ2-7	TRBV6-6	TGTGCCAGCAGTACACATAGCGGGAGGACTGCATACGAGCAGTACTTC	CASSTHSGRTAYEQYF
-	-	TRBJ2-1	TRBV29-1	TGCAGCGGCTGGGGGGGGCGCGGGAGACCGCCATCGAGAAGCAATGAGCAGTTCTTC	CSGWGGRGRPPSRSNEQFF
TRBD2	-	TRBJ2-7	TRBV6-5	TGTGCCAGTAGTTATTCGAGGCGGGAGAGGGCCGAGCAGAACTTC	CASSYSRRERAEQNF
-	-	TRBJ2-1	TRBV20-1	TGCAGTGCTACCTCGTCACTAACAGAGACCTACAATGAGCAGTTCTTC	CSATSSLTETYNEQFF
-	-	TRBJ1-6	TRBV11-2	TGTGCCAGCAACTTACGGACTCTTAATTCACCCCTCCACTTT	CASNLRTLNSPLHF
TRBD2	-	TRBJ2-2	TRBV5-1	TGCGCCAGCAGCCCTGGCGGGAGCCTCGACACCGGGGAGCTGTTTTTT	CASSPGGSLDTGELFF
-	-	TRBJ2-6	TRBV6-1	TGTGCCAGCGGTGCAATTGGGGCACCCGGGGCCAACGTCCTGACTTTC	CASGAIGAPGANVLTF
TRBD1	-	TRBJ1-4	TRBV18	TGTGCCAGCTCACTCGGACAGGGTTATAATGAAAAACTGTTTTTT	CASSLGQGYNEKLFF
TRBD1	-	TRBJ2-1	TRBV20-1	TGCAGTGCTAGAGATCTAAGACAGGGGCCATACAATGAGCAGTTCTTC	CSARDLRQGPYNEQFF
-	once	TRBJ1-5	TRBV6-6	TGTGCCAACAGTTCCCTGGGGGACCAGCCCCAGCATTTT	CANSSLGDQPQHF
-	-	TRBJ1-2	TRBV6-6	TGTGCCAGCAGTTACTCGAGTAAAAAGAGACATGGCTACACCTTC	CASSYSSKKRHGYTF
-	once	TRBJ2-2	TRBV14	TGTGCCAGCATGCGAACAGGGTTGAACACCGGGGAGCTGTTTTTT	CASMRTGLNTGELFF
-	-	TRBJ1-2	TRBV20-1	TGCAATGCACGTCAGGGGTATGGTTACACCTTC	CNARQGYGYTF
-	-	TRBJ1-2	TRBV6-2/TRBV6-3	TGTGCCAACCACCATAGGGCCCCGCCGCACTATGGCTACACCTTC	CANHHRAPPHYGYTF
-	-	TRBJ1-5	TRBV28	TGTGTCAGCAGTTTCAGATTGGTAGGGGGTAATCAGCCCCAGCATTTT	CVSSFRLVGGNQPQHF